The 28 T cell receptor beta chains below were found in one sample sequenced in a study of radiation and T cells in renal cell carcinoma. The time point is: blood 2 weeks post-SBRT. Stated treatment: 15 Gy SBRT to primary tumor, nephrectomy 4 weeks later. Using immunoSEQ multiplex PCR, the repertoire was profiled, and TCRdb retains in-frame clones only, with some absent. The sample lists 100,000 to 150,000 clones; around 85% were seen once. Sequencing was performed on blood, taken from a patient whose treatment included radiotherapy and nephrectomy. The origin of the receptors is a man aged 50 to 60 with renal cell carcinoma.

This chain joins TRBV30 and TRBJ2-5, with D possibly being TRBD2 (5 bases). Trimming stripped 1 base from V and 5 bases from J, with 11 bases between. This CDR3 is 13 amino acids long. CDR1 is GTSNPN and CDR2 is SVGIG in the germline V gene (reference sequence). CDR3 nucleotide sequence: TGTGCCTGGAGTGAGGACTGGCAGGAGACCCAGTACTTC. This codes for CAWSEDWQETQYF.

V usage is TRBV5-1 and J usage is TRBJ2-5, with D tentatively TRBD1 (6 bases). CDR1 and CDR2 (germline): SGHRS, YFSETQ. The CDR3 runs to 15 residues. With 4 bases removed from V and 5 bases from J, the gap between germline ends came to 18 bases. The CDR3 here is CASSTAGTSEETQYF. The DNA for the CDR3 is TGCGCCAGCAGCACCGCCGGGACAAGTGAGGAGACCCAGTACTTC.

This clone was counted a few times. V usage is TRBV5-5 and J usage is TRBJ1-1, with D possibly TRBD1 on 5 matching bases. Germline-derived CDR1 and CDR2 are SGHKS and YYEKEE (reference sequence). V lost 5 bases, J lost 1 base, and 15 bases lay in between. This CDR3 contains 15 residues. The CDR3 is CASRRDGTRNTEAFF. The CDR3 DNA is TGTGCCAGCAGAAGGGACGGAACCCGGAACACTGAAGCTTTCTTT.

A few counts support this clone. This sequence joins TRBV28 and TRBJ1-1; no definite D call. This CDR3 spans 13 amino acids. Between the trimmed V and J ends, which lost 7 bases and 4 bases, there was a span of 13 bases. Germline-derived CDR1 and CDR2 are MDHEN and SYDVKM. The CDR3 coding sequence is TGTGCCAGCACCGTTTACTTCGGCACTGAAGCTTTCTTT. Amino acid sequence: CASTVYFGTEAFF.

The genes are TRBV6-1 and TRBJ2-2, with 9 bases matching TRBD2. CDR3 length: 16 residues. The trim removed 4 bases at V and 5 bases at J, leaving 8 bases unmatched. Germline V CDR1 and CDR2: MNHNS, SASEGT. The DNA for the CDR3 is TGTGCCAGCAGTGGCGGGGTAGCGGGAGTGACCGGGGAGCTGTTTTTT. Encoded protein: CASSGGVAGVTGELFF.

The chain recombines TRBV19 with TRBJ2-1, with 7 bases fitting TRBD2. The CDR3 sequence is 19 residues long. Trimming removed 4 bases from V and 4 bases from J; junction bases left unmatched: 19. Germline values: CDR1 LNHDA, CDR2 SQIVND (reference sequence). As DNA, the CDR3 is TGTGCCAGTAGTAGCCTATCCGCCCTGGGTCGGGAGGAATACAATGAGCAGTTCTTC. Protein sequence: CASSSLSALGREEYNEQFF.

The chain combines TRBV5-4 with TRBJ2-7; 13 bases are shared with TRBD2. The CDR3 is 15 residues long. V was pared by 3 bases and J by 2 bases, with 2 bases of the junction left unmatched. Germline V gene lookup returns CDR1 SGHNT and CDR2 YYREEE (reference sequence). The CDR3, as DNA: TGTGCCAGCAGCTCGACTAGCGGGGGGACCTACGAGCAGTACTTC. Translating it yields CASSSTSGGTYEQYF.

The chain combines TRBV6-5 with TRBJ1-1; D unresolved. Trimming took off 0 bases at V and 6 bases at J, with 8 bases between the two ends. The CDR3 length is 13 residues. CDR1 and CDR2 from the germline V gene are MNHEY and SVGAGI. The CDR3 reads CASSYSELAEAFF. The CDR3 nucleotides are TGTGCCAGCAGTTACTCGGAGCTGGCTGAAGCTTTCTTT.

The chain combines TRBV20-1 with TRBJ2-3; the D is unclear. Germline V gene data show CDR1 as DFQATT and CDR2 as SNEGSKA (reference sequence). V lost 6 bases to trimming and J lost 5 bases, with 9 bases between them. The CDR3 contains 11 residues. DNA for the CDR3: TGCAGTGCCGCCAAGGGAGATACGCAGTATTTT. The encoded protein is CSAAKGDTQYF.

The chain couples TRBV19 to TRBJ1-3; a weak D match, TRBD1 (6 bases). CDR3 length: 14 amino acids. Trimming pared 4 bases from V and 4 bases from J, leaving 11 bases between. The germline V gene has CDR1 LNHDA and CDR2 SQIVND (reference sequence). CDR3 nucleotides: TGTGCCAGTAGTACACAGGGTCTCGGAAACACCATATATTTT. Its translation: CASSTQGLGNTIYF.

V and J are TRBV4-1 and TRBJ1-5; D not certain. The V and J ends lost 0 bases and 0 bases respectively, with 12 bases between them. Germline CDR1 MGHRA, CDR2 YSYEKL. CDR3 length: 17 amino acids. The CDR3 protein is CASSQESLGTSNQPQHF. Here the CDR3 DNA reads TGCGCCAGCAGCCAAGAATCGCTGGGCACTAGCAATCAGCCCCAGCATTTT.

The chain recombines TRBV15 with TRBJ2-1; possible D gene TRBD1, 5 bases. The CDR3 contains 15 residues. Trimming pared 0 bases from V and 5 bases from J, leaving 11 bases between. CDR1 is LNHNV and CDR2 is YYDKDF in the germline V gene (reference sequence). The CDR3 here is CATSRDWAGNNEQFF. CDR3 nucleotides: TGTGCCACCAGCAGAGATTGGGCAGGGAACAATGAGCAGTTCTTC.

The CDR3 loop reads CATSRDRGMAGDSYNEQFF. As DNA, the CDR3 is TGTGCCACCAGCAGAGATAGGGGGATGGCGGGGGACTCCTACAATGAGCAGTTCTTC. The rearrangement uses TRBV15 and TRBJ2-1; perhaps TRBD2 as D (7 bases). From germline, CDR1 is LNHNV and CDR2 YYDKDF (reference sequence). Trimming stripped 0 bases from V and 0 bases from J, with 18 bases between. The CDR3 covers 19 residues.

The chain carries TRBV1 and TRBJ2-5; no check of the table's D call, TRBD2, against the DNA was made. TRBV1 is listed as a pseudogene. The CDR3 contains 14 residues. The CDR3 DNA sequence: TGCACCAGCAGCCTCGTCCGGGTGGTAGAGACCCAGTACTTC. It yields the protein CTSSLVRVVETQYF.

The chain combines TRBV5-1 with TRBJ1-4; possibly TRBD1 for D (5 bases). Germline CDR1 and CDR2: SGHRS and YFSETQ. With 4 bases removed from V and 11 bases from J, the gap between germline ends came to 18 bases. The CDR3 extends over 14 amino acids. The CDR3 sequence is CASSLDKGWGKLFF. The CDR3 nucleotides read TGCGCCAGCAGCCTAGACAAGGGGTGGGGGAAACTGTTTTTT. Full variable domain (missing parts from reference TRBV5-1 and TRBJ1-4): KAGVTQTPRYLIKTRGQQVTLSCSPISGHRSVSWYQQTPGQGLQFLFEYFSETQRNKGNFPGRFSGRQFSNSRSEMNVSTLELGDSALYLCASSLDKGWGKLFFGSGTQLSVL.

The chain joins TRBV5-1 to TRBJ2-1; D possibly corresponds to TRBD1 (5 bases). Trimming left V 4 bases short and J 2 bases short, with 10 bases between. Germline values: CDR1 SGHRS, CDR2 YFSETQ. This CDR3 spans 14 amino acids. The CDR3 loop is CASSESGTYNEQFF. The CDR3, as DNA: TGCGCCAGCAGCGAGTCAGGGACCTACAATGAGCAGTTCTTC. Filled out from reference TRBV5-1 and TRBJ2-1, the complete variable domain reads KAGVTQTPRYLIKTRGQQVTLSCSPISGHRSVSWYQQTPGQGLQFLFEYFSETQRNKGNFPGRFSGRQFSNSRSEMNVSTLELGDSALYLCASSESGTYNEQFFGPGTRLTVL.

The V and J genes are TRBV29-1 and TRBJ2-4, with 9 bases fitting TRBD1. Looked up from germline, CDR1 is SQVTM and CDR2 is ANQGSEA. The CDR3 covers 14 residues. V lost 2 bases and J lost 6; bases outside the gene matches: 5. CDR3 in amino acids: CSVEIGTGTNIQYF. CDR3 nucleotides: TGCAGCGTTGAAATCGGGACAGGGACAAACATTCAGTACTTC.

The V gene is TRBV28, the J gene TRBJ2-7; D possibly corresponds to TRBD1 (5 bases). Germline CDR1 is MDHEN and CDR2 is SYDVKM. V shed 3 bases and J shed 0 bases, with 12 bases lying between them. The CDR3 extends over 15 amino acids. The CDR3 loop reads CASSFTGASSYEQYF. CDR3 nucleotide sequence: TGTGCCAGCAGTTTTACTGGGGCCAGCTCCTACGAGCAGTACTTC.

The DNA of the CDR3 is TGTGCCAGCAGTTATATAGCCGGGGACTACAATGAGCAGTTCTTC. It codes for CASSYIAGDYNEQFF. The chain joins TRBV6-5 to TRBJ2-1; a possible D gene is TRBD2 (5 bases). Germline V gene data show CDR1 as MNHEY and CDR2 as SVGAGI. This CDR3 has 15 amino acids. V lost 3 bases and J 3 bases, leaving 12 bases between the germline ends.

This clone was counted only a few times. The same CDR3 arises from other DNA sequences in this sample as well. The gene calls are TRBV4-1 and TRBJ1-5; TRBD1 is a possible D gene (5 bases). The CDR3 runs 14 residues. The ends were cut back, 0 bases at V and 4 bases at J, with 7 bases in the middle. Germline loops: CDR1 MGHRA, CDR2 YSYEKL. This CDR3 is CASSQEDRNQPQHF. The CDR3 DNA follows: TGCGCCAGCAGCCAAGAAGACAGAAATCAGCCCCAGCATTTT.

The chain joins TRBV27 to TRBJ2-3; 7 bases agree with TRBD2. There are 16 residues in the CDR3. V was clipped by 4 bases and J by 8 bases; unmatched bases: 15. Germline CDR1 reads MNHEY; CDR2 reads SMNVEV (reference sequence). In DNA, the CDR3 is TGTGCCAGCAGTTCCGTGGGACCGGGGAGGGGAGGTACGCAGTATTTT. It translates to CASSSVGPGRGGTQYF.

This chain uses TRBV7-3 with TRBJ2-3; unclear D gene. Trimming cost V 5 bases and J 1 base, with 10 bases left between them. The CDR3 is 14 residues long. Germline CDR1 reads SGHTA; CDR2 reads FQGTGA. The CDR3, as DNA: TGTGCCAGCAGCCCTTCGCAGGGCACAGATACGCAGTATTTT. The encoded protein is CASSPSQGTDTQYF.

The rearrangement uses TRBV7-2 and TRBJ2-3; D remains unclear. The CDR3 totals 14 residues. Per germline, CDR1 SGHTA and CDR2 FQGNSA. V was cut by 1 base and J by 4 bases, with 9 bases left in between. CDR3 region: CASSLGTPPDTQYF. In nucleotides, the CDR3 is TGTGCCAGCAGCTTAGGCACCCCCCCAGATACGCAGTATTTT.

V is TRBV5-1 and J is TRBJ2-1, with TRBD1 matching over 7 bases. CDR1 SGHRS and CDR2 YFSETQ come from the germline V gene. This CDR3 spans 15 amino acids. Trimming at V came to 0 bases and at J to 2 bases, leaving 2 bases not matched to a gene. CDR3 nucleotide sequence: TGCGCCAGCAGCTTGGACAGGGGCGCCTACAATGAGCAGTTCTTC. This sequence encodes CASSLDRGAYNEQFF.

This chain connects TRBV25-1 to TRBJ1-2; the match to TRBD1 covers 10 bases. This CDR3 contains 14 residues. The J segment lost 8 bases and the V segment lost 4 bases, leaving 7 bases of the junction unmatched. CDR1 is MGHDK, CDR2 SYGVNS, per germline. CDR3 in amino acids: CASSGQGAILGYTF. In DNA, the CDR3 is TGTGCCAGCAGTGGACAGGGGGCCATTTTAGGCTACACCTTC.

This chain joins TRBV5-6 and TRBJ2-7; weak D call: TRBD1 (6 bases). The germline CDR1 and CDR2 sequences are SGHDT and YYEEEE. The length of the CDR3 is 14 residues. Trimming pared 3 bases from V and 4 bases from J, leaving 14 bases between. CDR3 in amino acids: CASSSQGIRYEQYF. CDR3 sequence (DNA): TGTGCCAGCAGCTCACAGGGCATTCGGTACGAGCAGTACTTC.

The chain links TRBV5-1 to TRBJ2-7, with 8 bases that match TRBD1. J gave up 6 bases and V 4 bases, and 3 bases lay outside the gene matches. Germline V CDR1 and CDR2: SGHRS, YFSETQ. This CDR3 is 12 amino acids long. The CDR3: CASSGQGFEQYF. CDR3 nucleotides: TGCGCCAGCAGCGGACAGGGTTTCGAGCAGTACTTC.

The gene calls are TRBV4-2 and TRBJ2-1, with D perhaps TRBD2 (5 bases). The CDR3 length is 17 residues. CDR1 is LGHNA, CDR2 YNFKEQ, per germline. Trimming left V 0 bases short and J 0 bases short, with 12 bases between. The CDR3 loop reads CASSQDWTPSSYNEQFF. As DNA, the CDR3 is TGTGCCAGCAGCCAAGATTGGACTCCCAGCTCCTACAATGAGCAGTTCTTC.